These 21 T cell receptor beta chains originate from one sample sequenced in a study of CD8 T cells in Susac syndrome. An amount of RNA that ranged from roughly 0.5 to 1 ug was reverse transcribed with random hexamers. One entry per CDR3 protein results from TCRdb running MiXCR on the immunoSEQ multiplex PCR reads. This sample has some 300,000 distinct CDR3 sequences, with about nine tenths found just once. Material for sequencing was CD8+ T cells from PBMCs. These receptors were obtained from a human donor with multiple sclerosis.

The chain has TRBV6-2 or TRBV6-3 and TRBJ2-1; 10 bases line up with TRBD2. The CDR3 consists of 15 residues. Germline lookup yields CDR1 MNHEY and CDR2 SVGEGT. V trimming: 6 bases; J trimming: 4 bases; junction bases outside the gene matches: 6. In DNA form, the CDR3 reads TGTGCCAGCAGGACCGGGACTAGCGATTACAATGAGCAGTTCTTC. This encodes CASRTGTSDYNEQFF.

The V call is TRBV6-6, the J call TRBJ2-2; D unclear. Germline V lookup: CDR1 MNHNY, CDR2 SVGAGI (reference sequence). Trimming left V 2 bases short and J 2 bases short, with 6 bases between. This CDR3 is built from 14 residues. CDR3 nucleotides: TGTGCCAGCAGTTACAGGAGAAACACCGGGGAGCTGTTTTTT. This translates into CASSYRRNTGELFF.

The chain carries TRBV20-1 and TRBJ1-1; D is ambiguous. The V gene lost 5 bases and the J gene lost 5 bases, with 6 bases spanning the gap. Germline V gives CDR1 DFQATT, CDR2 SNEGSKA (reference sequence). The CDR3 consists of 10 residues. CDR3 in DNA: TGCAGTGCTTGGTGGACTGAAGCTTTCTTT. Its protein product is CSAWWTEAFF.

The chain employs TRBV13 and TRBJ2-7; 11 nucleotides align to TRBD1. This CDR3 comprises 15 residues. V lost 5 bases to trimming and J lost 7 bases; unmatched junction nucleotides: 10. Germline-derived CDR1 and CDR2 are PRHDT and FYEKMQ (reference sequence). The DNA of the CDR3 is TGTGCCAGCAGCCAAACAGGACAGGGGGCGCGGGAGCAGTACTTC. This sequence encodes CASSQTGQGAREQYF.

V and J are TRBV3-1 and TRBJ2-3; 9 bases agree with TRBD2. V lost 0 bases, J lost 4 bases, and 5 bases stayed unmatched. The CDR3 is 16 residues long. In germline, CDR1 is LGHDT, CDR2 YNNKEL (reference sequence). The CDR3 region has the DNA TGTGCCAGCAGCCAAGATCTGAGCGGGGGGCCAGATACGCAGTATTTT. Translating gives CASSQDLSGGPDTQYF.

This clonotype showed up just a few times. DNA of the CDR3: TGTGCCAGCAGCCAGACAGCTCAGAGCTCTGGGGCCAACGTCCTGACTTTC. Translation gives CASSQTAQSSGANVLTF. The chain uses TRBV6-2 or TRBV6-3 and TRBJ2-6, with D possibly TRBD1 on 5 matching bases. The CDR3 covers 17 residues. Between the trimmed V and J ends, which lost 6 bases and 0 bases, there was a span of 15 bases. Germline V gene data show CDR1 as MNHEY and CDR2 as SVGEGT.

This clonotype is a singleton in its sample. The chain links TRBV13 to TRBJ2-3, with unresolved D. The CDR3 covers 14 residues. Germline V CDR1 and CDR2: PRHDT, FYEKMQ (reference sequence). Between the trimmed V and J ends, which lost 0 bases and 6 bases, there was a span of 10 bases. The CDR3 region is CASSLGRFQDTQYF. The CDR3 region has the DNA TGTGCCAGCAGCTTAGGCCGGTTCCAGGATACGCAGTATTTT.

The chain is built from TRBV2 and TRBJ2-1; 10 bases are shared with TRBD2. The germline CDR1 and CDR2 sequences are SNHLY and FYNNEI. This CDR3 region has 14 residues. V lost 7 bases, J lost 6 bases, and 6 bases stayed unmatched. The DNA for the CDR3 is TGTGCCAGCATGGGGGCTAGCGGGAGCAATGAGCAGTTCTTC. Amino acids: CASMGASGSNEQFF.

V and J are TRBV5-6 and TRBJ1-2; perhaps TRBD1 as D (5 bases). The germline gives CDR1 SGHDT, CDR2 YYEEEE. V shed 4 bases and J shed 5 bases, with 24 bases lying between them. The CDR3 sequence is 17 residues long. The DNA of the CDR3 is TGTGCCAGCAGCCCTTTTAGGACGGACATGATCGGGTATGGCTACACCTTC. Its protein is CASSPFRTDMIGYGYTF.

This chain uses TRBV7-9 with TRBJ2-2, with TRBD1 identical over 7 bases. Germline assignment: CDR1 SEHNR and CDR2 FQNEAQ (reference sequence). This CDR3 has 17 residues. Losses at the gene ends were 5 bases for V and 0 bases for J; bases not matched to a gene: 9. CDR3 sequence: CASSPAPGQTNTGELFF. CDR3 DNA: TGTGCCAGCAGCCCAGCACCGGGACAGACGAACACCGGGGAGCTGTTTTTT.

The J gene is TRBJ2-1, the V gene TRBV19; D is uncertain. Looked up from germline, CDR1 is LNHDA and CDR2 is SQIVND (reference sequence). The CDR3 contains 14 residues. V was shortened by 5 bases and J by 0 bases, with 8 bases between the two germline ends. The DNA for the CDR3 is TGTGCCAGTAGTGTCAGGAGCTCCTACAATGAGCAGTTCTTC. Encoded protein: CASSVRSSYNEQFF.

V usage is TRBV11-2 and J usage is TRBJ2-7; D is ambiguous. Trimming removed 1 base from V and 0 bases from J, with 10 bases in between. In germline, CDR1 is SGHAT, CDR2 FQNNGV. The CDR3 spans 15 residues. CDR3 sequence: CASSLAGMGSYEQYF. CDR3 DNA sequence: TGTGCCAGCAGCTTAGCTGGGATGGGCTCCTACGAGCAGTACTTC.

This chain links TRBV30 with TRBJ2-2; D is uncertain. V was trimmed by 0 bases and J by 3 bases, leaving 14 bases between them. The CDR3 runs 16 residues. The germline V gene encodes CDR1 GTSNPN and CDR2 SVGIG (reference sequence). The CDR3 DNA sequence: TGTGCCTGGAGTGTATTTCCGCTGGTGGACACCGGGGAGCTGTTTTTT. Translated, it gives CAWSVFPLVDTGELFF.

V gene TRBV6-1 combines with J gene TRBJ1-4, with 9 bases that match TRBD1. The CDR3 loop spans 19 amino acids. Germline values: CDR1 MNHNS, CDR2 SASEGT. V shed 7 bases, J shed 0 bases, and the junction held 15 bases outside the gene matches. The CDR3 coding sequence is TGTGCCAGCACCAAGATACGGGACAGGGAGGATGCAACTAATGAAAAACTGTTTTTT. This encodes CASTKIRDREDATNEKLFF.

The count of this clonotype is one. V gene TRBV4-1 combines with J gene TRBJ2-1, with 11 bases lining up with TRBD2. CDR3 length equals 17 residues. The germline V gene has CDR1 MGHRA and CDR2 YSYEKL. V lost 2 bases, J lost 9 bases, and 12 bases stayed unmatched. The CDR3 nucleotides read TGCGCCAGCAGCCAACCCTCTTCTAGCGGGGGGTTAAGTGAGCAGTTCTTC. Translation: CASSQPSSSGGLSEQFF.

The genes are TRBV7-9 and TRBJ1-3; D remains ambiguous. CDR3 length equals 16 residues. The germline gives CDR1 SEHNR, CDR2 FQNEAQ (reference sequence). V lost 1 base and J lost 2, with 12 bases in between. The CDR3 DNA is TGTGCCAGCAGCTTAGGACTCGACTCCGCTGGAAACACCATATATTTT. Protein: CASSLGLDSAGNTIYF.

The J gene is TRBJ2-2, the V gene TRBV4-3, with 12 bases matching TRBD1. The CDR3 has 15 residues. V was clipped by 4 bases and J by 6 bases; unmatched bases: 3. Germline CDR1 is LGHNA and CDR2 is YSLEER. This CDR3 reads CASSPRDRGPGELFF. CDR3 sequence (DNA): TGCGCCAGCAGCCCCCGGGACAGGGGGCCCGGGGAGCTGTTTTTT.

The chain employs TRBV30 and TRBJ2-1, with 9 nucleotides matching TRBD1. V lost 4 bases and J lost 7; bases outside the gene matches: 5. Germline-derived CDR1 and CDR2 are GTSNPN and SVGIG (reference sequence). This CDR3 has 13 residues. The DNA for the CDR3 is TGTGCCTGGATACAGGGGGCGACTAATGAGCAGTTCTTC. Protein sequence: CAWIQGATNEQFF.

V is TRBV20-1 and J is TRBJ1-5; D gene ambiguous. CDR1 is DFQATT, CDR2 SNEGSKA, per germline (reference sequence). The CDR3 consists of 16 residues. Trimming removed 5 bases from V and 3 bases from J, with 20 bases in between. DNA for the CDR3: TGCAGTGCTTTTCTCGACCCATCACACGACAATCAGCCCCAGCATTTT. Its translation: CSAFLDPSHDNQPQHF.

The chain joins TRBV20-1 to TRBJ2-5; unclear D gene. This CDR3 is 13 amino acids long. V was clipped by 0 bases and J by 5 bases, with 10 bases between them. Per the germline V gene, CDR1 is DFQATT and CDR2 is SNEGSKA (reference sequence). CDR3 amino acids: CSARDEAGETQYF. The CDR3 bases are TGCAGTGCTAGAGATGAAGCCGGTGAGACCCAGTACTTC.

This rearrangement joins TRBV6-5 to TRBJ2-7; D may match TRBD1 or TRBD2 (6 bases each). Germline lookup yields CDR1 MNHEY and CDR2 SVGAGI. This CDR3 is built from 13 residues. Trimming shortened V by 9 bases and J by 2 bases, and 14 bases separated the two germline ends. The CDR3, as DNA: TGTGCCAGTCGGGGGCCTACAACCTACGAGCAGTACTTC. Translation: CASRGPTTYEQYF.